The 8 T cell receptor beta chains below all came from one sample that was sequenced in a study of human versus mouse CDR3 diversity and MHC coevolution. The table came from immunoSEQ multiplex PCR; TCRdb's copy has only in-frame clones and leaves some out. Here the sample spans about 83,000 clones, 85% to 95% being singletons. Material for sequencing was naive CD4+ T cells from blood. Subset of the sample: CD45RO-negative CD62L-positive naive CD4 T cells. These receptors all come from a person between 25 and 70 years old in good health.

This clone occurred once. The rearrangement uses TRBV5-1 and TRBJ2-3, with a weak D call TRBD2 (5 bases). The V gene lost 4 bases and the J gene lost 7 bases, with 25 bases spanning the gap. Per the germline V gene, CDR1 is SGHRS and CDR2 is YFSETQ. This CDR3 spans 17 amino acids. CDR3 protein: CASSPRAAPESLNTQYF. As DNA, the CDR3 is TGCGCCAGCAGCCCGCGGGCAGCCCCCGAAAGTTTGAATACGCAGTATTTT.

The chain combines TRBV6-5 with TRBJ1-2; D uncertain. This CDR3 is 13 amino acids long. Deletions cut 9 bases from V and 0 bases from J, with 11 bases between. Germline CDR1 reads MNHEY; CDR2 reads SVGAGI. The CDR3 DNA reads TGTGCCAGTTATGAGGGCTCTAACTATGGCTACACCTTC. Translating gives CASYEGSNYGYTF.

The chain recombines TRBV30 with TRBJ1-4; 7 bases agree with TRBD1. V was pared by 5 bases and J by 8 bases, with 11 bases of the junction left unmatched. The CDR3 covers 14 residues. Germline V gene lookup returns CDR1 GTSNPN and CDR2 SVGIG (reference sequence). The CDR3 here is CAWASRGLNEKLFF. CDR3 nucleotide sequence: TGTGCCTGGGCCTCCAGGGGGTTGAACGAAAAACTGTTTTTT.

The V gene is TRBV5-6, the J gene TRBJ2-1; the match to TRBD1 covers 9 bases. Germline CDR1 SGHDT, CDR2 YYEEEE. The ends lost 0 bases at V and 7 bases at J; junction bases unmatched: 11. CDR3 length equals 17 residues. CDR3 loop: CASSLAPPGQGSNEQFF. The CDR3 coding sequence is TGTGCCAGCAGCTTGGCCCCACCGGGACAGGGTAGTAATGAGCAGTTCTTC.

The V gene is TRBV5-1, the J gene TRBJ2-1, with D maybe TRBD2 (6 bases). The CDR3 sequence is 16 residues long. Between the trimmed V and J ends, which lost 4 bases and 0 bases, there was a span of 14 bases. CDR1 and CDR2 (germline): SGHRS, YFSETQ. CDR3 region: CASSGGTASSYNEQFF. The CDR3 coding sequence is TGCGCCAGCAGCGGGGGGACGGCTAGCTCCTACAATGAGCAGTTCTTC.

This chain links TRBV2 with TRBJ2-2; no reliable D call. Germline V gene lookup returns CDR1 SNHLY and CDR2 FYNNEI. CDR3 length equals 14 residues. Trimming took off 0 bases at V and 5 bases at J, with 7 bases between the two ends. The CDR3 region is CASSEAVLTGELFF. CDR3 bases: TGTGCCAGCAGTGAAGCTGTCCTAACCGGGGAGCTGTTTTTT.

The rearrangement links TRBV10-3 to TRBJ1-5; D is undetermined. The CDR3 extends over 13 amino acids. V was trimmed by 0 bases and J by 4 bases, leaving 4 bases between them. From germline, CDR1 is ENHRY and CDR2 SYGVKD. The CDR3 region is CAISESTNQPQHF. The CDR3 DNA is TGTGCCATCAGTGAGTCTACAAATCAGCCCCAGCATTTT.

This sequence joins TRBV19 and TRBJ2-7, with a weak D call TRBD1 (6 bases). CDR1 LNHDA and CDR2 SQIVND come from the germline V gene (reference sequence). The CDR3 runs to 12 residues. Trimming cost V 5 bases and J 4 bases, with 9 bases left between them. Written as DNA, the CDR3 is TGTGCCAGTAGTGACGGACAGTACGAGCAGTACTTC. This codes for CASSDGQYEQYF.